One sample yielded the 7 T cell receptor beta chains listed below, sequenced in a study of cytomegalovirus exposure and HLA in healthy donors. The PCR employed 60 Vbeta primers together with 13 Jbeta primers. The method was immunoSEQ multiplex PCR; TCRdb's version includes in-frame clones alone and lacks a portion of them. This table lists about 170,000 clones. The sequenced sample consisted of PBMCs. The receptors derive from a woman aged 55-70 years in good health and CMV-seronegative.

The rearrangement links TRBV5-1 to TRBJ2-5, with D perhaps matching TRBD1 (6 bases). V was clipped by 4 bases and J by 0 bases, with 10 bases between them. The CDR3 covers 14 residues. Germline V gives CDR1 SGHRS, CDR2 YFSETQ. The DNA of the CDR3 is TGCGCCAGCAGCGACCGGGACAACCAAGAGACCCAGTACTTC. Amino acid sequence: CASSDRDNQETQYF.

The chain combines TRBV7-2 with TRBJ1-6; D possibly corresponds to TRBD1 (6 bases). The V and J ends lost 1 base and 7 bases respectively, with 11 bases between them. CDR1 is SGHTA, CDR2 FQGNSA, per germline. The CDR3 sequence is 15 residues long. The CDR3 region has the DNA TGTGCCAGCAGCTTAGTATGGGGGCCCAATTCACCCCTCCACTTT. It codes for CASSLVWGPNSPLHF. Based on the CDR3 plus reference TRBV7-2 and TRBJ1-6, the full variable domain is GAGVSQSPSNKVTEKGKDVELRCDPISGHTALYWYRQSLGQGLEFLIYFQGNSAPDKSGLPSDRFSAERTGGSVSTLTIQRTQQEDSAVYLCASSLVWGPNSPLHFGNGTRLTVT.

The chain has TRBV9 and TRBJ2-1; D is perhaps TRBD1 (6 bases). The CDR3 is 15 amino acids. V was trimmed by 0 bases and J by 8 bases, leaving 15 bases between them. The germline CDR1 and CDR2 sequences are SGDLS and YYNGEE. CDR3 sequence reads: CASSVAATEGDEQFF. For the CDR3, the DNA is TGTGCCAGCAGCGTAGCAGCTACCGAGGGGGATGAGCAGTTCTTC.

The chain links TRBV6-5 to TRBJ1-6; possibly TRBD1 for D (5 bases). CDR1 and CDR2 from the germline V gene are MNHEY and SVGAGI. The CDR3 has 16 amino acids. Trimming took off 0 bases at V and 11 bases at J, with 17 bases between the two ends. The CDR3 coding sequence is TGTGCCAGCAGTTACTCGAAGCCGGGGGTGGGGACACCCCTCCACTTT. As protein: CASSYSKPGVGTPLHF.

V usage is TRBV7-6 and J usage is TRBJ1-2; TRBD1 agrees at 9 bases. The CDR3 runs to 15 residues. Germline V lookup: CDR1 SGHVS, CDR2 FNYEAQ. The V gene end was trimmed by 9 bases and the J gene end by 3 bases; junction bases not matched to a gene: 11. The CDR3 region is CASGSGTGLDYGYTF. The CDR3 nucleotides are TGTGCCAGTGGCTCCGGGACAGGGTTGGACTATGGCTACACCTTC.

The chain joins TRBV6-6 to TRBJ1-1; no clear D. The V end lost 4 bases, the J end lost 4 bases, and 16 bases lay between the germline ends. Germline CDR1 and CDR2: MNHNY and SVGAGI (reference sequence). The CDR3 extends over 15 amino acids. CDR3 sequence: CASSSGAEMGTEAFF. CDR3 bases: TGTGCCAGCAGTTCGGGAGCAGAGATGGGCACTGAAGCTTTCTTT.

The gene calls are TRBV5-1 and TRBJ1-1, with D tentatively TRBD1 (5 bases). The germline V gene encodes CDR1 SGHRS and CDR2 YFSETQ. The V and J ends lost 2 bases and 0 bases respectively, with 17 bases between them. The CDR3 totals 17 residues. The CDR3 DNA follows: TGCGCCAGCAGCTTCTTGGCCGCCCAAGGGGTGAACACTGAAGCTTTCTTT. Translating it yields CASSFLAAQGVNTEAFF.